Below are 18 T cell receptor beta chains sequenced from a single sample in a study of monozygotic twins with cystic fibrosis. Generated by immunoSEQ multiplex PCR, the TCRdb table keeps only in-frame clones and is missing some. The table lists roughly 26,000 clones, less than 95% of them singletons. Sequencing was done on a sample of blood. These receptors all come from a girl aged 2-10 years with cystic fibrosis.

The J gene is TRBJ2-7, the V gene TRBV27, with 12 positions matching TRBD2. Trimming removed 3 bases from V and 2 bases from J; junction bases left unmatched: 5. Per germline, CDR1 MNHEY and CDR2 SMNVEV (reference sequence). The CDR3 loop spans 16 amino acids. DNA for the CDR3: TGTGCCAGCAGTTTCCTAGCGGGGGGGAGGCCCTACGAGCAGTACTTC. This translates into CASSFLAGGRPYEQYF.

The J gene is TRBJ2-7, the V gene TRBV7-6; 8 bases fit TRBD2. The CDR3 contains 15 residues. Trimming at V came to 0 bases and at J to 3 bases, leaving 4 bases not matched to a gene. The germline CDR1 and CDR2 sequences are SGHVS and FNYEAQ. The CDR3 coding sequence is TGTGCCAGCAGCTTAGCGGGACTAGGAGACTACGAGCAGTACTTC. Protein: CASSLAGLGDYEQYF. The entire variable domain, with the rest obtained from reference TRBV7-6 and TRBJ2-7, is as follows: GAGVSQSPRYKVTKRGQDVALRCDPISGHVSLYWYRQALGQGPEFLTYFNYEAQQDKSGLPNDRFSAERPEGSISTLTIQRTEQRDSAMYRCASSLAGLGDYEQYFGPGTRLTVT.

The chain couples TRBV29-1 to TRBJ2-1; D might be TRBD1 or TRBD2, each matching 6 bases. CDR3 length equals 17 residues. CDR1 is SQVTM and CDR2 is ANQGSEA in the germline V gene. Trimming removed 1 base at V and 8 bases at J, with 24 bases between. CDR3 in DNA: TGCAGCGTTGAAGTGGAAGTGTGGGGGGCGTCCAGGGATGAGCAGTTCTTC. Translating it yields CSVEVEVWGASRDEQFF.

In its sample, this clone was seen once. This rearrangement joins TRBV5-6 to TRBJ1-6, with 8 bases identical to TRBD1. Germline assignment: CDR1 SGHDT and CDR2 YYEEEE. V shed 1 base and J 9 bases; nucleotides not matched to a gene: 6. This CDR3 has 15 residues. The CDR3 spells CASSLRGQGTSPLHF. CDR3 bases: TGTGCCAGCAGCTTGAGAGGACAGGGTACTTCACCCCTCCACTTT.

This chain joins TRBV18 and TRBJ2-7; D is unclear. This CDR3 is built from 15 residues. Trimming left V 5 bases short and J 1 base short, with 15 bases between. Germline lookup yields CDR1 KGHSH and CDR2 LQKENI. The CDR3 region has the DNA TGTGCCAGCTCAGGCGTCGCCACATCATCCTACGAGCAGTACTTC. Encoded protein: CASSGVATSSYEQYF.

The V gene is TRBV6-5, the J gene TRBJ1-5, with TRBD1 matching over 8 bases. With V trimmed by 6 bases and J by 2 bases, 6 bases remained unmatched. Germline CDR1 reads MNHEY; CDR2 reads SVGAGI. CDR3 length: 15 amino acids. CDR3 DNA: TGTGCCAGCAGCTACGACAGGGGTGGCAATCAGCCCCAGCATTTT. Encoded protein: CASSYDRGGNQPQHF.

The chain is built from TRBV7-3 and TRBJ2-7, with D unresolved. V gave up 6 bases and J gave up 3 bases, with 9 bases separating them. Germline values: CDR1 SGHTA, CDR2 FQGTGA. The CDR3 sequence is 12 residues long. CDR3 in DNA: TGTGCCAGCAGTCCTAATGGCTACGAGCAGTACTTC. It yields the protein CASSPNGYEQYF. The full variable domain, with the rest looked up from reference TRBV7-3 and TRBJ2-7, is GAGVSQTPSNKVTEKGKYVELRCDPISGHTALYWYRQSLGQGPEFLIYFQGTGAADDSGLPNDRFFAVRPEGSVSTLKIQRTERGDSAVYLCASSPNGYEQYFGPGTRLTVT.

V and J are TRBV18 and TRBJ2-7, with TRBD1 identical over 7 bases. Looked up from germline, CDR1 is KGHSH and CDR2 is LQKENI. The trim removed 4 bases at V and 4 bases at J, leaving 1 base unmatched. CDR3 length equals 12 residues. In DNA form, the CDR3 reads TGTGCCAGCTCACTACAGGGGTACGAGCAGTACTTC. Its translation: CASSLQGYEQYF.

V gene TRBV6-5 combines with J gene TRBJ1-5; D unresolved. CDR3 length: 13 amino acids. Per germline, CDR1 MNHEY and CDR2 SVGAGI. V gave up 6 bases and J gave up 3 bases, with 9 bases separating them. The CDR3 loop reads CASRSSSNQPQHF. CDR3 DNA sequence: TGTGCCAGCAGGTCCAGCTCCAATCAGCCCCAGCATTTT.

V usage is TRBV6-1 and J usage is TRBJ1-5; no clear D. The CDR3 has 14 amino acids. Trimming shortened V by 1 base and J by 2 bases, and 6 bases separated the two germline ends. Germline CDR1 MNHNS, CDR2 SASEGT. In nucleotides, the CDR3 is TGTGCCAGCAGTGAAGGGGCGGGCAATCAGCCCCAGCATTTT. Translated: CASSEGAGNQPQHF.

The gene calls are TRBV4-2 and TRBJ2-7; D is perhaps TRBD1 (6 bases). The CDR3 spans 14 residues. Germline values: CDR1 LGHNA, CDR2 YNFKEQ. Trimming took off 0 bases at V and 3 bases at J, with 9 bases between the two ends. CDR3 sequence (DNA): TGTGCCAGCAGCCAAGACACAGGGAACTACGAGCAGTACTTC. It codes for CASSQDTGNYEQYF.

The rearrangement links TRBV5-6 to TRBJ2-3, with unresolved D. Germline V gene data show CDR1 as SGHDT and CDR2 as YYEEEE. The CDR3 sequence is 12 residues long. V dropped 0 bases and J dropped 2 bases, with 1 base sitting between them. CDR3 residues: CASSLVTDTQYF. CDR3 bases: TGTGCCAGCAGCTTGGTCACAGATACGCAGTATTTT.

There are a few counts of this clone. The chain recombines TRBV11-3 with TRBJ2-3; no clear D. The CDR3 has 13 amino acids. CDR1 SGHNT and CDR2 YENEEA come from the germline V gene. Trimming removed 5 bases at V and 2 bases at J, with 8 bases between. The CDR3 nucleotides are TGTGCCAGCAGCCCCCGCCCCACAGATACGCAGTATTTT. Residues: CASSPRPTDTQYF.

V is TRBV29-1 and J is TRBJ1-2, with 8 bases fitting TRBD1. This CDR3 comprises 13 residues. CDR1 and CDR2 from the germline V gene are SQVTM and ANQGSEA. V dropped 3 bases and J dropped 7; count of bases not matched to a gene: 7. The CDR3 is CSVDGTGIGGYTF. CDR3 sequence (DNA): TGCAGCGTTGACGGGACAGGAATTGGTGGCTACACCTTC.

This clone was recorded only once. This chain uses TRBV5-6 with TRBJ2-7; D is undetermined. The V end lost 0 bases, the J end lost 5 bases, and 3 bases lay between the germline ends. Germline loops: CDR1 SGHDT, CDR2 YYEEEE. CDR3 length equals 11 residues. CDR3 bases: TGTGCCAGCAGCTTGGAACACGAGCAGTACTTC. Amino acid sequence: CASSLEHEQYF.

The chain carries TRBV5-1 and TRBJ1-1; 7 nucleotides line up with TRBD1. The CDR3 has 14 residues. Per the germline V gene, CDR1 is SGHRS and CDR2 is YFSETQ. V lost 4 bases to trimming and J lost 6 bases; unmatched junction nucleotides: 9. The chain's CDR3 is CASSMNFRGSEAFF. In nucleotides, the CDR3 is TGCGCCAGCAGCATGAACTTCAGGGGGTCTGAAGCTTTCTTT.

The chain employs TRBV15 and TRBJ2-1, with TRBD1 matching over 7 bases. J gave up 0 bases and V 4 bases, and 6 bases lay outside the gene matches. The V gene's germline CDR1 is LNHNV and CDR2 YYDKDF (reference sequence). CDR3 length equals 16 residues. The CDR3 bases are TGTGCCACCAGCACGACAGGGATTGACTCCTACAATGAGCAGTTCTTC. This gives the protein CATSTTGIDSYNEQFF. Looking up the rest from reference TRBV15 and TRBJ2-1 gives the full variable domain: DAMVIQNPRYQVTQFGKPVTLSCSQTLNHNVMYWYQQKSSQAPKLLFHYYDKDFNNEADTPDNFQSRRPNTSFCFLDIRSPGLGDTAMYLCATSTTGIDSYNEQFFGPGTRLTVL.

The chain has TRBV30 and TRBJ2-6; TRBD1 aligns across 9 bases. Germline CDR1 and CDR2: GTSNPN and SVGIG (reference sequence). V dropped 5 bases and J dropped 0; count of bases not matched to a gene: 5. The CDR3 is 16 residues long. The CDR3, as DNA: TGTGCCTGGGGACAGGGGTCCGTCTCTGGGGCCAACGTCCTGACTTTC. Its translation is CAWGQGSVSGANVLTF.